The 5 T cell receptor beta chains in this list originate from one sample, sequenced in a study of OX40 agonist ivuxolimab in advanced cancers. Sequencing used immunoSEQ multiplex PCR; TCRdb keeps in-frame clones, though not all of them. The sample lists roughly 63,000 clones, roughly 87% occurring once. The material sequenced was CD4+ or CD8+ T cells sorted from blood, taken in a trial of the OX40 agonist ivuxolimab. The receptor source for this set is an adult with an advanced solid tumor such as melanoma, head and neck, liver or kidney cancer.

The CDR3 sequence is CASRLQGWAAEAFF. The CDR3 DNA sequence: TGTGCCAGCAGGCTACAGGGATGGGCTGCTGAAGCTTTCTTT. The rearrangement links TRBV6-5 to TRBJ1-1; D is possibly TRBD1 (6 bases). Germline-derived CDR1 and CDR2 are MNHEY and SVGAGI. CDR3 length: 14 amino acids. The germline V and J ends were trimmed by 6 bases and 6 bases, with 17 bases remaining between them.

This clone was seen a single time. The chain couples TRBV2 to TRBJ2-2, with D perhaps TRBD2 (6 bases). CDR3 length: 13 amino acids. Germline V gene data show CDR1 as SNHLY and CDR2 as FYNNEI. V gave up 4 bases and J gave up 7 bases, with 10 bases separating them. Written as DNA, the CDR3 is TGTGCCAGCAGTGGCCGGGAGAACGGGGAGCTGTTTTTT. This translates into CASSGRENGELFF.

V gene TRBV7-9 combines with J gene TRBJ1-1, with no clear D. The germline V and J ends were trimmed by 3 bases and 9 bases, with 11 bases remaining between them. From germline, CDR1 is SEHNR and CDR2 FQNEAQ (reference sequence). This CDR3 is 12 amino acids long. The chain's CDR3 is CASSLAPGQAFF. In nucleotides, the CDR3 is TGTGCCAGCAGCTTGGCTCCCGGACAAGCTTTCTTT.

V and J are TRBV19 and TRBJ1-2; no firm D call. Looked up from germline, CDR1 is LNHDA and CDR2 is SQIVND (reference sequence). The V end was cut by 8 bases, the J end by 3 bases, with 19 bases between. The CDR3 extends over 15 amino acids. The CDR3 loop is CASASGRVTYYGYTF. CDR3 nucleotides: TGTGCCAGTGCTTCCGGCCGGGTCACCTACTATGGCTACACCTTC. The complete variable domain, with remaining parts taken from reference TRBV19 and TRBJ1-2, reads DGGITQSPKYLFRKEGQNVTLSCEQNLNHDAMYWYRQDPGQGLRLIYYSQIVNDFQKGDIAEGYSVSREKKESFPLTVTSAQKNPTAFYLCASASGRVTYYGYTFGSGTRLTVV.

The chain uses TRBV6-5 and TRBJ2-7; 7 nucleotides agree with TRBD1. V lost 2 bases and J lost 2; bases outside the gene matches: 6. The CDR3 has 15 residues. From germline, CDR1 is MNHEY and CDR2 SVGAGI. CDR3 in amino acids: CASSYRRTGPYEQYF. DNA of the CDR3: TGTGCCAGCAGTTACCGGAGGACAGGACCCTACGAGCAGTACTTC.